These T cell receptor beta chains were read from a single sample in a study of pediatric ulcerative colitis. Using immunoSEQ multiplex PCR, the repertoire was profiled, and TCRdb retains in-frame clones only, with some absent. The table shows fewer than 25,000 clones, with roughly two thirds occurring only once. The material sequenced was gut tissue. The receptors come from a boy aged 5 to 17 with severe ulcerative colitis. Each CDR3 is given without its conserved first and last residue. Clone size is stated in some rows and not others, as once, few, many or a class when expanded.

V gene	J gene	clone size	CDR3 protein
TRBV18	TRBJ1-5	.	ASSPALRDQPQH
TRBV6-1	TRBJ1-2	.	ASSDPHSGTYGYT
TRBV6-5	TRBJ1-6	.	ASSYYGGEGSPLH
TRBV7-8	TRBJ2-7	medium-sized	ASSLGGWYEQY
TRBV29-1	TRBJ1-2	.	SVLDGESGYT
TRBV6-1	TRBJ1-5	.	ASSETGLRPQH
TRBV9	TRBJ1-5	.	ASRQDGPEEYSNQPQH
TRBV30	TRBJ1-5	once	AWSGTGNQPQH
TRBV4-1	TRBJ2-7	.	ASSQDSNRLYEQY
TRBV6-1	TRBJ1-2	.	ASSLRAVGGYT
TRBV7-2	TRBJ1-4	.	ASSLGPNEKLF
TRBV5-4	TRBJ2-7	few	ASSLGSQGSYEQY
TRBV7-8	TRBJ2-1	.	ASSSVRPTYNEQF
TRBV5-6	TRBJ1-2	.	ASSLGRSVGLNYGYT
TRBV9	TRBJ2-3	.	ASSVEGWVTDTQY
TRBV10-1	TRBJ1-2	.	ASIQGISYGYT
TRBV4-1	TRBJ2-1	few	ASSQDGPSRSYNEQF
TRBV30	TRBJ2-1	.	AWSALGGQGPFQF
TRBV18	TRBJ1-1	.	ASSPETTEAF
TRBV4-1	TRBJ1-1	.	ASSQGPDRALLNTEAF
TRBV15	TRBJ2-2	.	ATSRERRQNTGELF
TRBV7-8	TRBJ1-2	.	ASSLEINYGYT
TRBV5-1	TRBJ1-6	.	ASSVAGDNSPLH
TRBV6-5	TRBJ2-7	.	ASRRTGAYEQY
TRBV11-2	TRBJ2-2	.	ASRPTSVLGGELF
TRBV4-3	TRBJ1-6	few	ASSQDKSGSSYNSPLH
TRBV6-6	TRBJ1-5	once	ASSYGRDSNQPQH
TRBV5-1	TRBJ1-2	once	ASSRGDRANYGYT
TRBV30	TRBJ1-5	few	AWSQLSNQPQH
TRBV2	TRBJ1-2	.	ASSDQDSYYGYT
TRBV19	TRBJ1-5	.	ASSSDYYSNQPQH
TRBV5-5	TRBJ1-1	.	ASSLDIFTTNTEAF
TRBV10-1	TRBJ2-3	.	ASCEPRTGPLWGPDTQY
TRBV19	TRBJ1-6	.	ASSMGGSRDYNSPLH
TRBV9	TRBJ1-4	.	ASSATQKTNEKLF
TRBV18	TRBJ2-2	.	ASSPDGELF
TRBV5-6	TRBJ1-2	.	ASSLAGTVYGYT
TRBV7-2	TRBJ2-5	few	ASSSLRSLNGGSQY
TRBV10-3	TRBJ2-3	.	AIGTGSGDTQY
TRBV27	TRBJ1-6	few	ASSPRPGQVNSPLH
TRBV19	TRBJ2-1	.	ATDPGRGTPNEQF
TRBV5-1	TRBJ2-7	.	ASSPGDRPYEQY
TRBV7-6	TRBJ2-7	.	ASSRQESSYEQY
TRBV30	TRBJ1-2	.	ACSVDGLGYGYT
TRBV27	TRBJ2-2	.	ASSLRVVVGELF